Sequencing of this TCR beta chain was carried out in a study of T-cell memory formation after mild COVID-19. Study-wide results and limits: CD4/CD8 balance characterized clones contracting day 15 to 85, and CD4+ skew characterized later expanders. The appearance of some responding clones in pre-infection memory suggested that cross-reactive memory joined.

Employing constant-segment primers, 5'RACE generated TCR alpha and TCR beta cDNA libraries bearing sample barcodes and UMIs. TCRdb itself ran the 5' RACE reads through MiXCR, one entry per CDR3 protein. Of about 350,000 distinct CDR3 sequences listed, approximately 13% are singletons. Of note for this clonotype: What it binds is unknown.

The V end lost 6 bases, the J end lost 0 bases, and 12 bases lay between the germline ends. CDR1 and CDR2 (germline): MNHEY, SVGAGI. This CDR3 comprises 15 residues. The chain joins TRBV6-5 to TRBJ1-3, with unresolved D. The TCR comes from a man aged 18 to 35 who had mild COVID-19 (a few samples of this study predate the infection). Cell type and time point are not known. The source material was PBMCs or a T cell subset sorted from them (not recorded which). This CDR3 reads CASSRLRASGNTIYF. In DNA, the CDR3 is TGTGCCAGCAGCCGACTCCGTGCCTCTGGAAACACCATATATTTT.